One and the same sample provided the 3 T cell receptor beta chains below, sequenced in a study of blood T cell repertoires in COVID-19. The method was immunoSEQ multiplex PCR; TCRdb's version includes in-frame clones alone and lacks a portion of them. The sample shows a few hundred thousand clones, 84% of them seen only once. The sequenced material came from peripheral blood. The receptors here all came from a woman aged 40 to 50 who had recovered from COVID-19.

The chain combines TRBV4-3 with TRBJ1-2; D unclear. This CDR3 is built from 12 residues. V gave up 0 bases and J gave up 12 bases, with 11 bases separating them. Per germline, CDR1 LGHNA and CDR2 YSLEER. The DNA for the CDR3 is TGCGCCAGCAGCCAAGATCTTAGCCCCCACACCTTC. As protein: CASSQDLSPHTF.

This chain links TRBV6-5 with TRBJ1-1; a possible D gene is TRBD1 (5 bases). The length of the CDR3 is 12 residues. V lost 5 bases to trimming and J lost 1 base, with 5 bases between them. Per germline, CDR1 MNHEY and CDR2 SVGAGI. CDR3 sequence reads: CASSRGNTEAFF. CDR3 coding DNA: TGTGCCAGCAGTAGGGGGAACACTGAAGCTTTCTTT.

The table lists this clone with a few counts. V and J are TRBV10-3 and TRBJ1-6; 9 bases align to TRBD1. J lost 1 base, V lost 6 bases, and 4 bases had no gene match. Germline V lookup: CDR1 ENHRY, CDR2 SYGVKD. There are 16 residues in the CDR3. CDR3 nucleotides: TGTGCCATCAGGGGACAGGGAACTTCCTATAATTCACCCCTCCACTTT. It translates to CAIRGQGTSYNSPLHF.